Here is one T cell receptor (beta chain) with its context. Its antigen remains unidentified. Deletions cut 3 bases from V and 4 bases from J, with 9 bases between. This CDR3 contains 13 residues. This sample was included in a study of blood T cells in healthy people across ages. Study-wide results and caveats: It was held that the diversity estimates obtained from one million T cells were underestimates. Unsorted PBMCs ruled out conclusive naive versus antigen-experienced comparison. Older age went with lower TCR beta diversity per million T cells, in a roughly linear way.

A J-beta primer mix and a sample-barcoded 5' primer were used in a second PCR of roughly 6 to 11 cycles. TCRdb reprocessed the 5' RACE reads via MiXCR and lists one record per CDR3 protein. The data contain some 880,000 distinct CDR3 sequences, 35% to 40% of them seen just once; the ten biggest clones take up 10% to 15%. The sequence was collected from a man younger than 30 in good health. Sequencing was performed on blood. The V and J genes are TRBV12-3 or TRBV12-4 and TRBJ1-1; TRBD1 might be the D (5 bases). The CDR3 loop reads CASSLGTLTEAFF. CDR3 coding DNA: TGTGCCAGCAGTTTGGGGACGCTCACTGAAGCTTTCTTT.